This TCR beta chain was recorded in a study of cytomegalovirus exposure and HLA in healthy donors. The V gene's germline CDR1 is SGHRS and CDR2 YFSETQ. The CDR3 is 14 amino acids. Trimming left V 0 bases short and J 3 bases short, with 9 bases between. The PCR ran on 60 Vbeta and 13 Jbeta primers. Profiled with immunoSEQ multiplex PCR; TCRdb holds only in-frame clones, not every one. This repertoire shows about 120,000 clones, around 75% found once; its top ten account for more than 3%. There are a few counts of this clone. The antigen is undetermined. Points from the study as a whole: TCR beta V segments were, for the most part, productive about 87% or about 30% of the time in an earlier analysis. Reportedly, diagnosis of cytomegalovirus status by the classifier showed high specificity and sensitivity. Highly shared sequence variants in one cluster were likely a sequencing artifact. After further analysis at a later stage, 16,951 TCR beta sequences were associated with HLA alleles at 0.05 false discovery rate.

The sample consisted of PBMCs. The TCR sequence derives from a woman aged 45-60 years in good health and CMV-seronegative. This sequence joins TRBV5-1 and TRBJ2-5; TRBD1 might be the D (5 bases). The CDR3: CASSLAATEETQYF. CDR3 DNA sequence: TGCGCCAGCAGCTTGGCGGCGACAGAAGAGACCCAGTACTTC.